This T cell receptor beta chain appears in the sequencing data of a study of cytomegalovirus exposure and HLA in healthy donors. Turning to the study itself: Falling in the Caucasian-associated ancestry cluster were 81% of 300 to 500 genotyped donors.

Donors counted as nominally healthy when sampled, yet unrecorded immune exposures were likely. Both 60 Vbeta primers and 13 Jbeta primers went into the PCR. Using immunoSEQ multiplex PCR, the repertoire was profiled, and TCRdb retains in-frame clones only, with some absent. The sample includes 160,000 or so clones. Germline CDR1 is SGHRS and CDR2 is YFSETQ. Trimming took 4 bases from V and 1 from J; bases not matched to a gene: 8. The CDR3 covers 16 residues. The sample consisted of PBMCs. The rearrangement joins TRBV5-1 to TRBJ2-5, with 9 bases lining up with TRBD2. The sequence derives from a young man in good health and CMV-seronegative. The CDR3 DNA sequence: TGCGCCAGCAGCCCGGTAGCGGGAGCCTTCCAAGAGACCCAGTACTTC. Amino acids: CASSPVAGAFQETQYF.